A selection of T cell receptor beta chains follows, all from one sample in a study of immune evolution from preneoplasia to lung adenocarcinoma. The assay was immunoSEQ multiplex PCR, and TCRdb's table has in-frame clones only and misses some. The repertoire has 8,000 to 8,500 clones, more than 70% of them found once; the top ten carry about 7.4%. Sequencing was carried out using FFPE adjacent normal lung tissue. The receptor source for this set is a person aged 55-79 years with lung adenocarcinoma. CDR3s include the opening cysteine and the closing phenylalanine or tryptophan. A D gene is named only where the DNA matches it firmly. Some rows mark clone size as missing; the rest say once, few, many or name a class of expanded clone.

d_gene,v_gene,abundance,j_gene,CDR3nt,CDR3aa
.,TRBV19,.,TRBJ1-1,TGTGCCAGTAGTGTAAACAGTAACACTGAAGCTTTCTTT,CASSVNSNTEAFF
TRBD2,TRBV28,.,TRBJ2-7,TGTGCCAGCAGCGGGGCGGCGGGGGTCTACGAGCAGTACTTC,CASSGAAGVYEQYF
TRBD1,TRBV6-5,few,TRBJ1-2,TGTGCCAGCAACGGAGCCGGGACAGGGGGTTATGGCTACACCTTC,CASNGAGTGGYGYTF
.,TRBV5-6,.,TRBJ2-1,TGTGCCAGCAGACTGTGGACGGCAGGGGCCACGGGCTACAATGAGCAGTTCTTC,CASRLWTAGATGYNEQFF
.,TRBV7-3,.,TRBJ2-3,TGTGCCAGCAGTCTCACCGTATCCGGAACAGATACGCAGTATTTT,CASSLTVSGTDTQYF
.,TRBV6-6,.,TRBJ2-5,TGTGCCAGCAGTTACTCCCCGGGGGTAGAGACCCAGTACTTC,CASSYSPGVETQYF
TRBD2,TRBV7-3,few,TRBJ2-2,TGTGCCAGCAGCTTACAACTAGCGGGAGGGGCCGGGGAGCTGTTTTTT,CASSLQLAGGAGELFF
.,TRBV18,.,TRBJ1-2,TGTGCCAGCTCACGCCCTGGGGGTGACTACACCTTC,CASSRPGGDYTF
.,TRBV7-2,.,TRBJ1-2,TGTGCCAGCAGCTTGGACACTTCCTATGGCTACACCTTC,CASSLDTSYGYTF
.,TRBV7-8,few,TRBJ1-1,TGTGCCAGCAGCCACGCACGGGTAATGAACACTGAAGCTTTCTTT,CASSHARVMNTEAFF
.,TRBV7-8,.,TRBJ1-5,TGTGCCAGCAGCTCGACTGATAGCAATCAGCCCCAGCATTTT,CASSSTDSNQPQHF
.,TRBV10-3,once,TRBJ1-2,TGTGCCATCAGTGAACAGGAATATGGCTACACCTTC,CAISEQEYGYTF
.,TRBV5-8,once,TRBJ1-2,TGTGCCAGCAGCCGCCCTGGGGGGTCGGGCTACACCTTC,CASSRPGGSGYTF
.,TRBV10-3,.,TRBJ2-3,TGTGCCAGCAAGGAGGACACAGATACGCAGTATTTT,CASKEDTDTQYF
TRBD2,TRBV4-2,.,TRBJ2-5,TGTGCCAGCAGCCAAGATTCGAGTCGCGGGGGATCGGAGACCCAGTACTTC,CASSQDSSRGGSETQYF
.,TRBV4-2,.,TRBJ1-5,TGTGCCAGCAGCCAACCGCTTAATCAGCCCCAGCATTTT,CASSQPLNQPQHF
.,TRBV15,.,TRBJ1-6,TGTGCCACCAGCAGAGTACTGAATAATTCACTCCTCCACTTT,CATSRVLNNSLLHF
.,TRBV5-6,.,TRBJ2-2,TGTGCCAGCAGCTTGGCCGATCGGAGCACCGGGGAGCTGTTTTTT,CASSLADRSTGELFF
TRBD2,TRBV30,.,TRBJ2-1,TGTGCCTGGAGTGTACGGAGCGGGAGGGGGGATGAGCAGTTCTTC,CAWSVRSGRGDEQFF
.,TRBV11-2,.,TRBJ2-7,TGTGCCAGCAGCCCCCAGGGCCCGTTCTACGAGCAGTACTTC,CASSPQGPFYEQYF
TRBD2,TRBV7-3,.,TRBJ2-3,TGTGCCAGCAGCCCGGGACTAGCTACAGATACGCAGTATTTT,CASSPGLATDTQYF
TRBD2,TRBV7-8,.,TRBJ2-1,TGTGCCAGCAGCTTAATCTGGCGGGGGGGTCCTCTAGGGGAGCAGTTCTTC,CASSLIWRGGPLGEQFF
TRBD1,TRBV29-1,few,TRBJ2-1,TGCAGCGTGAGACAGGGCGAGCAGTTCTTC,CSVRQGEQFF
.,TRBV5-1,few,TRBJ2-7,TGCGCCAGCAGCTTGGCCGCCGGGACGGCCACCTACGAGCAGTACTTC,CASSLAAGTATYEQYF
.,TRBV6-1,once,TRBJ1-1,TGTGCCAGCCACTTTTTCGACAGGACGAACACTGAAGCTTTCTTT,CASHFFDRTNTEAFF
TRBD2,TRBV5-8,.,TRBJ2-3,TGTGCCAGTTGGGCTAGCGGGACAGATACGCAGTATTTT,CASWASGTDTQYF
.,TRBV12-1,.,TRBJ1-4,TGTGCCAGCCCGCCAACCCAGGTAGATGAAAAACTGTTTTTT,CASPPTQVDEKLFF
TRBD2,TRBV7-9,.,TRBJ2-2,TGTGCCAACCTTAGGCGGGGGTCGAACACCGGGGAGCTGTTTTTT,CANLRRGSNTGELFF
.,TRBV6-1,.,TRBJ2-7,TGTACCAGCAGTGAAGGACTAAGCAGGGAGGCGTACTTC,CTSSEGLSREAYF
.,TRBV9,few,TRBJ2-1,TGTGCCAGCAGCGTAGGGCAGGGTAGTTCTTTTTACAATGAGCAGTTCTTC,CASSVGQGSSFYNEQFF
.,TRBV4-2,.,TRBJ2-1,TGTGCCAGCAGCCAAGAGTTCAGCGGACCCTACAATGAGCAGTTCTTC,CASSQEFSGPYNEQFF
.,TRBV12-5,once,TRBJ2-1,TGTGCTAGTGGTTTGACCACCGCCACCAATGAGCAGTTCTTC,CASGLTTATNEQFF